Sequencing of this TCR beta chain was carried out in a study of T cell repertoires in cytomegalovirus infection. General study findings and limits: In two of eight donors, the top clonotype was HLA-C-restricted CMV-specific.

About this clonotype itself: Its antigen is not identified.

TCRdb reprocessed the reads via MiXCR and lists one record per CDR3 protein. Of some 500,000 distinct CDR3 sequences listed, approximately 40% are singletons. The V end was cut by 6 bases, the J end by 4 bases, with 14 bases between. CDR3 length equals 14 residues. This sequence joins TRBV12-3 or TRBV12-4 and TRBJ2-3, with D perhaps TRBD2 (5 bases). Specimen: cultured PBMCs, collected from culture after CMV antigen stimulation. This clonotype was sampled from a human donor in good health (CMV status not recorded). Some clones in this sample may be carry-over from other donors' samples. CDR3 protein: CASSFGLLSDTQYF. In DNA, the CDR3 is TGTGCCAGCAGCTTTGGACTCTTGTCAGATACGCAGTATTTT.